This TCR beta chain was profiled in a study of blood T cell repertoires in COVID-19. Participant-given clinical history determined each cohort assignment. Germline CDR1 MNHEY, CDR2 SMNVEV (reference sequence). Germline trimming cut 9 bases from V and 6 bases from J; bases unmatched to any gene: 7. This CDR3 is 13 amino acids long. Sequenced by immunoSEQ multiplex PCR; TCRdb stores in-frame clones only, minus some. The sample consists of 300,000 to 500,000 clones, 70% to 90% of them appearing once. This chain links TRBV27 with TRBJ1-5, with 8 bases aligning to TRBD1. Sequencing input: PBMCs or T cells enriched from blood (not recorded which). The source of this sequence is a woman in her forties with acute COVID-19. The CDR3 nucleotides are TGTGCCAGTCGCGGACAGGGCGGTCAGCCCCAGCATTTT. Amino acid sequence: CASRGQGGQPQHF.